These 2 T cell receptor beta chains were sequenced from one sample in a study of shared clonotypes between healthy human individuals. Profiling relied on immunoSEQ multiplex PCR, and the TCRdb table lists in-frame clones only, not all of them. The sample shows roughly 2 million clones, about 95% of them seen only once. As defined, naive CD8 cells were CD45RO-negative and positively selected for CCR7, with terminally differentiated effector memory CD45RA+ cells excluded. The specimen was naive CD8+ T cells sorted from blood. The receptors derive from a man aged 18 to 29 in good health.

V is TRBV11-3 and J is TRBJ1-1; no reliable D call. The V end was cut by 1 base, the J end by 1 base, with 4 bases between. CDR1 and CDR2 from the germline V gene are SGHNT and YENEEA. CDR3 length: 13 amino acids. The CDR3 DNA follows: TGTGCCAGCAGCTTAGGCCCGAACACTGAAGCTTTCTTT. Protein sequence: CASSLGPNTEAFF.

In the case of this clone: The identical CDR3 is also encoded by other nucleotide sequences in the sample. This chain joins TRBV7-3 and TRBJ2-2, with D unclear. The CDR3 extends over 12 amino acids. V dropped 1 base and J dropped 7 bases, with 4 bases sitting between them. Germline CDR1 SGHTA, CDR2 FQGTGA. As DNA, the CDR3 is TGTGCCAGCAGCTTAAATAGCGGGGAGCTGTTTTTT. Its translation is CASSLNSGELFF.